The TCR beta chain described here comes from a study of cytomegalovirus exposure and HLA in healthy donors. In the study overall: HLA-typed donors were the source of tens of millions of unique TCRs held in an early data release.

13 Jbeta primers and 60 Vbeta primers were used for the PCR. Data came from immunoSEQ multiplex PCR; TCRdb stores just in-frame clones and leaves some out. The sample has about 150,000 clones, over 80% seen once. In regard to this clone: The antigen is not known.

Study conclusions and caveats: It was only CMV serostatus that was available as immune exposure information. Prior analysis indicated that the majority of TCR beta V segments exhibited productivity approximately 90% or approximately 30% of the time. In vitro work confirmed that a few CMV-associated chains recognize CMV antigens.

This CDR3 contains 14 residues. Trimming took off 3 bases at V and 4 bases at J, with 12 bases between the two ends. Germline V gene lookup returns CDR1 SGHDN and CDR2 FVKESK. This TCR was recovered from a male donor in good health and CMV-seropositive. The gene calls are TRBV14 and TRBJ1-2; no firm D call. The sequenced sample was PBMCs. In DNA, the CDR3 is TGTGCCAGCAGCCATATGACATCGCTCTATGGCTACACCTTC. The encoded protein is CASSHMTSLYGYTF. The complete variable domain, with remaining parts taken from reference TRBV14 and TRBJ1-2, reads EAGVTQFPSHSVIEKGQTVTLRCDPISGHDNLYWYRRVMGKEIKFLLHFVKESKQDESGMPNNRFLAERTGGTYSTLKVQPAELEDSGVYFCASSHMTSLYGYTFGSGTRLTVV.